This is a list of T cell receptor beta chains from one sample in a study of B cell selection in AIRE deficiency. Generated by immunoSEQ multiplex PCR, the TCRdb table keeps only in-frame clones and is missing some. The table includes 13,000 to 15,000 clones, roughly 91% detected once. Sequencing input: Tregs sorted from PBMCs. These receptors came from a human donor with AIRE deficiency. The CDR3 runs from the conserved cysteine through the conserved F or W. The D gene is left open where the match is weak. Clone sizes are given selectively: once, few, many, or a class where the clone is expanded.

cdr3_aa,cdr3_nt,cdr3_length,clone_size,d_call,v_call,j_call
CASSYNSGGRGYGYTF,TGTGCCAGCAGTTACAACTCAGGGGGCCGTGGCTATGGCTACACCTTC,16,NA,TRBD1,TRBV6-5,TRBJ1-2
CASSRGQGASGYTF,TGTGCCAGCAGCCGTGGACAGGGGGCTAGTGGCTACACCTTC,14,NA,TRBD1,TRBV6-6,TRBJ1-2
CASRGGYEQYF,TGTGCCAGCAGGGGTGGGTACGAGCAGTACTTC,11,NA,NA,TRBV6-6,TRBJ2-7
CASRHEDNLSGANVLTF,TGTGCCAGCAGACACGAGGACAACCTCTCTGGGGCCAACGTCCTGACTTTC,17,NA,NA,TRBV28,TRBJ2-6
CASSLVGGLNTDTQYF,TGTGCCAGCAGCTTAGTGGGGGGGCTAAACACAGATACGCAGTATTTT,16,NA,NA,TRBV7-2,TRBJ2-3
CASSLFSGIFSGELFF,TGTGCCAGCAGTTTATTTAGCGGGATCTTCAGCGGGGAGCTGTTTTTT,16,NA,TRBD2,TRBV28,TRBJ2-2
CASSLAGAGSTDTQYF,TGTGCCAGCAGCTTAGCGGGGGCGGGTAGCACAGATACGCAGTATTTT,16,NA,NA,TRBV11-1,TRBJ2-3
CASSLTGPPNYGETQYF,TGTGCCAGCTCACTAACCGGACCACCTAATTATGGGGAGACCCAGTACTTC,17,few,NA,TRBV18,TRBJ2-5
CASSLGPDTGGWGETQYF,TGTGCCAGCAGCTTGGGGCCCGACACAGGGGGCTGGGGGGAGACCCAGTACTTC,18,NA,TRBD1,TRBV5-4,TRBJ2-5
CASSLALVPSYEQYF,TGTGCCAGCAGCTTAGCTCTAGTTCCCTCCTACGAGCAGTACTTC,15,NA,NA,TRBV13,TRBJ2-7
CASSLDRSDSPLHF,TGTGCCAGCAGCCTGGACAGGTCGGATTCACCCCTCCACTTT,14,NA,TRBD1,TRBV5-6,TRBJ1-6
CASLRGSKEWNTGELFF,TGCGCCAGCCTCAGGGGCTCCAAAGAATGGAACACCGGGGAGCTGTTTTTT,17,NA,NA,TRBV10-2,TRBJ2-2
CASSQDLTSGSRSTDTQYF,TGCGCCAGCAGCCAAGATTTGACTAGCGGGAGTCGGAGCACAGATACGCAGTATTTT,19,NA,TRBD2,TRBV4-1,TRBJ2-3
CASSLVQGWGVFYNEQFF,TGTGCCAGCAGTTTAGTACAGGGGTGGGGGGTCTTCTACAATGAGCAGTTCTTC,18,NA,NA,TRBV28,TRBJ2-1
CSVVRGNTIYF,TGCAGCGTAGTACGCGGAAACACCATATATTTT,11,NA,NA,TRBV29-1,TRBJ1-3
CASRPGQYNSPLHF,TGTGCCAGCAGACCCGGACAGTATAATTCACCCCTCCACTTT,14,once,NA,TRBV28,TRBJ1-6
CASESGGGHTEAFF,TGCGCCAGCGAATCGGGTGGGGGGCACACTGAAGCTTTCTTT,14,NA,NA,TRBV5-1,TRBJ1-1
CASSADRGNIQYF,TGTGCCAGTAGTGCGGACAGGGGGAACATTCAGTACTTC,13,NA,TRBD1,TRBV19,TRBJ2-4
CASSQGGGAGVKQYF,TGCGCCAGCAGCCAAGGAGGGGGGGCAGGGGTCAAGCAGTACTTC,15,NA,NA,TRBV4-3,TRBJ2-7
CAITGTAASPLHF,TGTGCCATCACTGGGACAGCGGCTTCACCCCTCCACTTT,13,NA,TRBD1,TRBV10-3,TRBJ1-6
CASSALAGVALDTQYF,TGTGCCAGCAGTGCTCTAGCGGGAGTAGCTTTAGATACGCAGTATTTT,16,NA,TRBD2,TRBV6-1,TRBJ2-3
CASSLAGAPGSAYGYTF,TGTGCCAGCAGCTTAGCCGGGGCTCCAGGGTCGGCCTATGGCTACACCTTC,17,NA,NA,TRBV7-2,TRBJ1-2